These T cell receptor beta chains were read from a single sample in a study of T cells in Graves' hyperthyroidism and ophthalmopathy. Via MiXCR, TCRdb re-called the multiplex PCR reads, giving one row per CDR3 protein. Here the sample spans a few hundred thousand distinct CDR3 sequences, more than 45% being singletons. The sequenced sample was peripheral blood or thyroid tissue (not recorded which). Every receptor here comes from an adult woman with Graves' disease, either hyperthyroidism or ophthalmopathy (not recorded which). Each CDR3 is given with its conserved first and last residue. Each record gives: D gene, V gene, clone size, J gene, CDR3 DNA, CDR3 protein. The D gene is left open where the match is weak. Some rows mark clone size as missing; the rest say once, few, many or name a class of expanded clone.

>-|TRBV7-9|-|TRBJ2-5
TGTGCCGGCAGCTTAGTTCAGGGGCTGGGGACCCAGTACTTC
CAGSLVQGLGTQYF
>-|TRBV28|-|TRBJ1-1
TGTGCCAGCGTAACCGGACAGAGAGACACTGAAGCTTTCTTT
CASVTGQRDTEAFF
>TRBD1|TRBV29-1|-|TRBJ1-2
TGCAGCTTAAGCTTTGTCAGGGGGCGCTTTGGCTACACCTTC
CSLSFVRGRFGYTF
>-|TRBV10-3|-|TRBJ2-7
TGTGCCATCAGATATGGACTACCGCCCTCCTACGAGCAGTACTTC
CAIRYGLPPSYEQYF
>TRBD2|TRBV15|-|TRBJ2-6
TGTGCCACCAGCAGAGCGGCTAGCGGGAACCCAAAGGCTGGGGCCAACGTCCTGACTTTC
CATSRAASGNPKAGANVLTF
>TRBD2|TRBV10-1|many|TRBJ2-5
TGCGCCAGCCCTAGCGGGAGGGCCCGAGAGACCCAGTACTTC
CASPSGRARETQYF
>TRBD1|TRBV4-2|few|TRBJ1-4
TGTGCCAGCAGCGACCAAAACAGGGGGTTCGAAGAAAAACTGTTTTTT
CASSDQNRGFEEKLFF
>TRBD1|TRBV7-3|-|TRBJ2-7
TGTGCCAGCAGTCCCCGGGACAGGGGGGAGTGGTACGAGCAGTACTTC
CASSPRDRGEWYEQYF
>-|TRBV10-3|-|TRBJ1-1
TGTGCCATCAGTGAGTCCTCTGAAGCTTTCTTT
CAISESSEAFF
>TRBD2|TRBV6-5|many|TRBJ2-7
TGTGCCAGCAGTTACTCGATACCTAGCGGGAGCGGCGGGTACGAGCAGTACTTC
CASSYSIPSGSGGYEQYF
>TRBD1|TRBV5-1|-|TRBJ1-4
TGCGCCAGCAGGCAAGGGACAGGGGTTGAAAAACTGTTTTTT
CASRQGTGVEKLFF
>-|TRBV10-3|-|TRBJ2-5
TGTGCCATCGCTCCTGCCGGGAACACCGGGGAGACCCAGTACTTC
CAIAPAGNTGETQYF
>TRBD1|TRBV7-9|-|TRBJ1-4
TGTGCCAGCAGACTCTCCGGGACAGGAAATAATGAAAAACTGTTTTTT
CASRLSGTGNNEKLFF
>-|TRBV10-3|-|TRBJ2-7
TGTGCCATCAGTGCGGGACCGAACGAGCAGTACTTC
CAISAGPNEQYF
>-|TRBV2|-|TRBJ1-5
TGTGCCAGCAAACTGGGACTAAGCAATCAGCCCCAGCATTTT
CASKLGLSNQPQHF
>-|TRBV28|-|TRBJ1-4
TGTGCCAGCACAACACGGTGGGAAAAACTGTTTTTT
CASTTRWEKLFF
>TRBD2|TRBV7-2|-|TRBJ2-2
TGTGCCAGCAGCCGATGGACTAGCGGGGAGCTGTTTTTT
CASSRWTSGELFF
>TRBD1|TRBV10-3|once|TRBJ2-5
TGTGCCGTGGGACAGGGGTCGGAGACCCAGTACTTC
CAVGQGSETQYF
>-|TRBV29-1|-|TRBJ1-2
TGCAGCGTACTTCGGGGGGAGGACTATGGCTACACCTTC
CSVLRGEDYGYTF
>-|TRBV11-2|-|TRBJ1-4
TGTGCCAGCAGCCCAATAGCGGGAGGGGTCTATGAAAAACTGTTTTTT
CASSPIAGGVYEKLFF
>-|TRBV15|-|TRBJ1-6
TGTGCCACCAGCAGAGATCACGGGGGTCGCTCACCCCTCCACTTT
CATSRDHGGRSPLHF
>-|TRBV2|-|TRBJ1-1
TGTGCCAGCAGTGAATCCAGGGGCAGACCGAACACTGAAGCTTTCTTT
CASSESRGRPNTEAFF
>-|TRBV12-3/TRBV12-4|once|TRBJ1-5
TGTGCCAGCAGTTGGCCGGGGGATAGCAATCAGCCCCAGCATTTT
CASSWPGDSNQPQHF